Below, one T cell receptor (beta chain) is given with its context. What it binds is not known. The CDR3 spans 14 residues. The V end lost 3 bases, the J end lost 4 bases, and 12 bases lay between the germline ends. The germline V gene has CDR1 MNHEY and CDR2 SMNVEV (reference sequence). Clones were sequenced by immunoSEQ multiplex PCR, and TCRdb holds only the in-frame ones, with some missing. The sample has some 150,000 clones, over 90% seen once. The source of the sample is a study of T cell responses to AZD1222 COVID-19 vaccine. General study findings and limits: A rise in Spike-specific TCR breadth and depth followed two AZD1222 doses. Seropositive status at baseline applied to only 5 or 6 AZD1222 recipients. Repertoire sampling occurred only after the peak T cell response.

The sequenced sample was peripheral blood, obtained on day 0 of AZD1222 vaccination. This clonotype originated in an adult in good health. The genes are TRBV27 and TRBJ1-2, with a possible D match to TRBD1 (6 bases). Here the CDR3 reads CASSFNDRTYGYTF. Here the CDR3 DNA reads TGTGCCAGCAGTTTTAATGACAGGACCTATGGCTACACCTTC.